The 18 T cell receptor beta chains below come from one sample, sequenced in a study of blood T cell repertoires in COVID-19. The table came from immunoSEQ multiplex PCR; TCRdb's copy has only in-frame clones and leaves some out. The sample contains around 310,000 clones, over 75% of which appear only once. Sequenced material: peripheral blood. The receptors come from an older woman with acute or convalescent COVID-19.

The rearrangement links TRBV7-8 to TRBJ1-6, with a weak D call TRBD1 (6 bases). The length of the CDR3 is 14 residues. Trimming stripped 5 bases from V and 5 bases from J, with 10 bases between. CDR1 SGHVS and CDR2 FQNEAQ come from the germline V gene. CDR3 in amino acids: CASSRRTDNSPLHF. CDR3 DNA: TGTGCCAGCAGCCGCCGGACAGATAATTCACCCCTCCACTTT.

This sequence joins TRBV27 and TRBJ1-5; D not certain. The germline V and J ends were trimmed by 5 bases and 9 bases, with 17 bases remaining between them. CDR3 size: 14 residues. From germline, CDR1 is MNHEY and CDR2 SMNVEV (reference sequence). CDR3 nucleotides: TGTGCCAGCAGTCCCGGCCAGGTCCAATGGCCCCAGCATTTT. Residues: CASSPGQVQWPQHF.

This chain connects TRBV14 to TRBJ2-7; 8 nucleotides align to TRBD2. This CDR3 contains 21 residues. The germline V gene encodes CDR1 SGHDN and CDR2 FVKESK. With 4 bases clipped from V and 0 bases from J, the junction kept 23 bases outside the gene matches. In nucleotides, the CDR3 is TGTGCCAGCAGCCCGACTTTCTCGCGGGGGGAGCCTGGCGGGAGCTCCTACGAGCAGTACTTC. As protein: CASSPTFSRGEPGGSSYEQYF.

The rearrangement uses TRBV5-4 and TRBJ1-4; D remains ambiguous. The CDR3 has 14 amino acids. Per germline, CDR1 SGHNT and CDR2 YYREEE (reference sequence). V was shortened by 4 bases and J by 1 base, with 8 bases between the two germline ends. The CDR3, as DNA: TGTGCCAGCAGCCGACGGGAAACTAATGAAAAACTGTTTTTT. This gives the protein CASSRRETNEKLFF.

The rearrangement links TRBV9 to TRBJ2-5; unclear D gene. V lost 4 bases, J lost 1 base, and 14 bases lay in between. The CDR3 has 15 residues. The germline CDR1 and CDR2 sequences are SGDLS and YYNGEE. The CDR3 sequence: CASSFTLGPQETQYF. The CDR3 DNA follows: TGTGCCAGCAGCTTCACGCTCGGTCCCCAAGAGACCCAGTACTTC.

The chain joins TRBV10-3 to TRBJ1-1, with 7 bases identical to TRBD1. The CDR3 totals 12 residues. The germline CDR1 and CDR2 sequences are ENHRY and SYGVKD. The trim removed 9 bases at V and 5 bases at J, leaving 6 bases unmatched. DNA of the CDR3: TGTGCCATGAGGACAGGAGGGACTGAAGCTTTCTTT. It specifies CAMRTGGTEAFF.

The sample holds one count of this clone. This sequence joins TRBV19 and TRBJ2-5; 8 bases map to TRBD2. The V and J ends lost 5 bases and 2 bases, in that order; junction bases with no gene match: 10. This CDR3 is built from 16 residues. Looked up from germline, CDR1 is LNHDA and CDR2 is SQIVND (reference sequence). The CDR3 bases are TGTGCCAGTAGTCCCCGTAATAGCGGGGTGCAAGAGACCCAGTACTTC. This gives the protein CASSPRNSGVQETQYF. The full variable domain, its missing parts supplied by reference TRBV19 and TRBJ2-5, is DGGITQSPKYLFRKEGQNVTLSCEQNLNHDAMYWYRQDPGQGLRLIYYSQIVNDFQKGDIAEGYSVSREKKESFPLTVTSAQKNPTAFYLCASSPRNSGVQETQYFGPGTRLLVL.

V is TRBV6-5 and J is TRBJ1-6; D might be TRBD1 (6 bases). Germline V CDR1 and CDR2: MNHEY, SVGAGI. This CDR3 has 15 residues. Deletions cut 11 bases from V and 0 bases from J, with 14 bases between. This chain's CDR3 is CAAEQGFSYNSPLHF. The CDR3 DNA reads TGTGCCGCAGAACAGGGATTCTCCTATAATTCACCCCTCCACTTT.

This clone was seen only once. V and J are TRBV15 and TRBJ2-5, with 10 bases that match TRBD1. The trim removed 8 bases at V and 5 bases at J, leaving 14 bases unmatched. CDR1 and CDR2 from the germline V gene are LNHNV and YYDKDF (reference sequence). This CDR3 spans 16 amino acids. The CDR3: CATSADMTGGLETQYF. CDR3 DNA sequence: TGTGCCACCTCCGCCGACATGACAGGGGGCCTTGAGACCCAGTACTTC.

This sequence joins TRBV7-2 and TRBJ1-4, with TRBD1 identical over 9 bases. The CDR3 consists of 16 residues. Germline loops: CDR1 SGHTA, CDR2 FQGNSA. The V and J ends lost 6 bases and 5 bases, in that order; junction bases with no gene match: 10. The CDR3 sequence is CASSPNTGTGNEKLFF. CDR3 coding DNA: TGTGCCAGCAGTCCTAATACCGGGACAGGGAATGAAAAACTGTTTTTT.

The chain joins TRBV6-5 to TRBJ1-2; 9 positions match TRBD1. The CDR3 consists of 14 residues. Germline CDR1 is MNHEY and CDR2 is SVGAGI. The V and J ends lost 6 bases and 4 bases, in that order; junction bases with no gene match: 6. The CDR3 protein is CASRSDRGTYGYTF. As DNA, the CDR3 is TGTGCCAGCAGGTCGGACAGGGGTACCTATGGCTACACCTTC.

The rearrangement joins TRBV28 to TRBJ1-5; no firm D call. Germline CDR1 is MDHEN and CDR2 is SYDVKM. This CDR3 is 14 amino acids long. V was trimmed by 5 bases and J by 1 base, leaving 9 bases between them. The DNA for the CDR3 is TGTGCCAGCAGTCTGGAGGGAAGCAATCAGCCCCAGCATTTT. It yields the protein CASSLEGSNQPQHF.

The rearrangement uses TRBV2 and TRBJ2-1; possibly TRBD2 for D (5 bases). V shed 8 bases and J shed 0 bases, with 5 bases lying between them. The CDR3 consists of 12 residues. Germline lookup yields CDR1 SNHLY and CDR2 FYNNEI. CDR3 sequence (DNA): TGTGCCAGCGCGGGCTCCTACAATGAGCAGTTCTTC. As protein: CASAGSYNEQFF.

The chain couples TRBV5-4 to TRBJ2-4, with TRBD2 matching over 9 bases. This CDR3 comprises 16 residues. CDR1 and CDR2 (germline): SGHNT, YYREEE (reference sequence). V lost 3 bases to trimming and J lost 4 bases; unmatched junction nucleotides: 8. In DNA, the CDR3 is TGTGCCAGCAGCTCTATTTTAGCGGGGGCGAAAAACATTCAGTACTTC. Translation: CASSSILAGAKNIQYF.

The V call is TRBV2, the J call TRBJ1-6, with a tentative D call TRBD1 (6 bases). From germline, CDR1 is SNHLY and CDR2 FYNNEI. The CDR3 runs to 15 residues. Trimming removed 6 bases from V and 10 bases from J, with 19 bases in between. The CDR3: CASRLTTGAQSPLHF. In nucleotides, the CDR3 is TGTGCCAGCAGACTGACGACAGGCGCTCAATCACCCCTCCACTTT.

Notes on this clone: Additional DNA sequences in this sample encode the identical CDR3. The CDR3 nucleotides read TGTGCCAGCTCACCACCAGGGGGCAATCAGCCCCAGCATTTT. This gives the protein CASSPPGGNQPQHF. This chain joins TRBV18 and TRBJ1-5; possible D gene TRBD1, 5 bases. The CDR3 runs to 14 residues. V was cut by 0 bases and J by 2 bases, with 5 bases left in between. The germline V gene encodes CDR1 KGHSH and CDR2 LQKENI.

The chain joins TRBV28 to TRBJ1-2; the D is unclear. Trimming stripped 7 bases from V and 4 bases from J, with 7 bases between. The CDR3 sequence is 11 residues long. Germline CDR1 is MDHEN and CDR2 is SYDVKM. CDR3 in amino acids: CASTGGYGYTF. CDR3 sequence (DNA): TGTGCCAGCACCGGTGGCTATGGCTACACCTTC.

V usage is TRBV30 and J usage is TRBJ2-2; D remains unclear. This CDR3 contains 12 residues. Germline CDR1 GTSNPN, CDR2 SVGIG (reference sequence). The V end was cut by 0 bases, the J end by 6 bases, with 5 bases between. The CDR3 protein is CAWSVHPGELFF. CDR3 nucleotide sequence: TGTGCCTGGAGTGTACATCCCGGGGAGCTGTTTTTT.